This is a list of T cell receptor beta chains from one sample in a study of vaccination and CD4 T cells after COVID-19. These receptors' antigens are unknown. TCRdb passed the PCR reads through MiXCR, listing each CDR3 protein once. The table shows roughly 9,000 distinct CDR3 sequences, with less than 40% occurring only once. Sequencing was done on a sample of CD4+ T cells from blood, cultured in vitro. The receptors were sampled from a human donor in good health. The CDR3 runs from the conserved cysteine through the conserved F or W. The order of the fields is CDR3 length, V gene, D gene, clone size, J gene, CDR3 protein, CDR3 DNA. A D gene is named only where the DNA matches it firmly. Size is stated for part of the rows, as once, few or many counts, or as a class when the clone is expanded.

len: 10; v_gene: TRBV28; d_gene: .; abundance: .; j_gene: TRBJ1-1; CDR3aa: CASGYTEAFF; CDR3nt: TGTGCCAGCGGGTACACTGAAGCTTTCTTT
len: 15; v_gene: TRBV6-1; d_gene: .; abundance: .; j_gene: TRBJ1-6; CDR3aa: CASSATGTLGSPLHF; CDR3nt: TGTGCCAGCAGTGCTACCGGGACTCTAGGATCACCCCTCCACTTT
len: 16; v_gene: TRBV9; d_gene: TRBD1; abundance: .; j_gene: TRBJ1-2; CDR3aa: CASSNLRTGGNYGYTF; CDR3nt: TGTGCCAGCAGTAACTTAAGGACAGGGGGCAACTATGGCTACACCTTC
len: 15; v_gene: TRBV4-2; d_gene: TRBD2; abundance: .; j_gene: TRBJ2-5; CDR3aa: CASSQDGGDQETQYF; CDR3nt: TGTGCCAGCAGCCAAGATGGGGGGGACCAAGAGACCCAGTACTTC
len: 14; v_gene: TRBV27; d_gene: .; abundance: .; j_gene: TRBJ1-5; CDR3aa: CASGAPDSNQPQHF; CDR3nt: TGTGCCAGCGGGGCACCTGATAGCAATCAGCCCCAGCATTTT
len: 14; v_gene: TRBV27; d_gene: .; abundance: .; j_gene: TRBJ1-6; CDR3aa: CASTPLRGNSPLHF; CDR3nt: TGTGCCAGCACCCCGCTCAGGGGTAATTCACCCCTCCACTTT
len: 14; v_gene: TRBV12-3/TRBV12-4; d_gene: TRBD1; abundance: few; j_gene: TRBJ1-2; CDR3aa: CASTADDRAGGYTF; CDR3nt: TGTGCCAGCACCGCGGACGACAGGGCTGGCGGCTACACCTTC
len: 14; v_gene: TRBV5-4; d_gene: .; abundance: .; j_gene: TRBJ1-6; CDR3aa: CASSLGGEGSPLHF; CDR3nt: TGTGCCAGCAGCCTGGGGGGAGAGGGGTCACCCCTCCACTTT
len: 15; v_gene: TRBV28; d_gene: TRBD1; abundance: .; j_gene: TRBJ2-7; CDR3aa: CASRGTGTAIWEQYF; CDR3nt: TGTGCCAGCAGAGGGACCGGGACAGCGATTTGGGAGCAGTACTTC
len: 14; v_gene: TRBV6-2/TRBV6-3; d_gene: TRBD2; abundance: .; j_gene: TRBJ2-1; CDR3aa: CASSYGLAGREQFF; CDR3nt: TGTGCCAGCAGTTACGGACTCGCCGGGAGGGAGCAGTTCTTC
len: 13; v_gene: TRBV7-2; d_gene: TRBD2; abundance: .; j_gene: TRBJ2-1; CDR3aa: CASSTRTSGEQFF; CDR3nt: TGTGCCAGCAGCACCCGGACTAGCGGAGAGCAGTTCTTC
len: 17; v_gene: TRBV11-3; d_gene: .; abundance: few; j_gene: TRBJ2-5; CDR3aa: CASSNYPGQRGQETQYF; CDR3nt: TGTGCCAGCAGCAATTACCCCGGGCAGAGGGGCCAAGAGACCCAGTACTTC
len: 18; v_gene: TRBV6-1; d_gene: TRBD2; abundance: few; j_gene: TRBJ2-3; CDR3aa: CASSPGATSGTITDTQYF; CDR3nt: TGTGCCAGCAGTCCCGGAGCGACTAGCGGGACGATCACAGATACGCAGTATTTT
len: 13; v_gene: TRBV19; d_gene: TRBD1; abundance: few; j_gene: TRBJ1-2; CDR3aa: CASLRGQGNGYTF; CDR3nt: TGTGCCAGCCTCCGGGGACAGGGTAATGGCTACACCTTC
len: 13; v_gene: TRBV19; d_gene: .; abundance: .; j_gene: TRBJ1-1; CDR3aa: CASGQGVQTEAFF; CDR3nt: TGTGCCAGTGGGCAAGGGGTTCAGACTGAAGCTTTCTTT
len: 15; v_gene: TRBV7-2; d_gene: TRBD1; abundance: few; j_gene: TRBJ1-2; CDR3aa: CASSSRGASEYGYTF; CDR3nt: TGTGCCAGCAGCTCCAGGGGGGCCTCAGAATATGGCTACACCTTC
len: 16; v_gene: TRBV7-3; d_gene: .; abundance: once; j_gene: TRBJ2-3; CDR3aa: CASSLTGVVQADTQYF; CDR3nt: TGTGCCAGCAGCTTAACTGGGGTGGTCCAGGCAGATACGCAGTATTTT
len: 15; v_gene: TRBV27; d_gene: TRBD2; abundance: .; j_gene: TRBJ2-7; CDR3aa: CASSSRTRTSYEQYF; CDR3nt: TGTGCCAGCAGTTCTAGGACTAGAACGTCCTACGAGCAGTACTTC
len: 15; v_gene: TRBV6-2/TRBV6-3; d_gene: .; abundance: .; j_gene: TRBJ2-5; CDR3aa: CASSDLDSPQETQYF; CDR3nt: TGTGCCAGCTCAGACCTGGACTCCCCTCAAGAGACCCAGTACTTC
len: 15; v_gene: TRBV21-1; d_gene: .; abundance: medium-sized; j_gene: TRBJ1-1; CDR3aa: CASSKVTGSRTEAFF; CDR3nt: TGTGCCAGCAGCAAGGTGACAGGGTCGCGGACTGAAGCTTTCTTT
len: 12; v_gene: TRBV20-1; d_gene: TRBD1; abundance: .; j_gene: TRBJ1-1; CDR3aa: CSATYRGNEAFF; CDR3nt: TGCAGTGCTACATACAGGGGAAATGAAGCTTTCTTT
len: 15; v_gene: TRBV9; d_gene: .; abundance: .; j_gene: TRBJ2-7; CDR3aa: CASSARPGISYEQYF; CDR3nt: TGTGCCAGCAGCGCCCGTCCGGGAATCTCCTACGAGCAGTACTTC
len: 15; v_gene: TRBV6-4; d_gene: TRBD2; abundance: few; j_gene: TRBJ2-1; CDR3aa: CASSEQAGGPFEQFF; CDR3nt: TGTGCCAGCAGTGAACAAGCGGGAGGGCCCTTTGAGCAGTTCTTC
len: 15; v_gene: TRBV4-3; d_gene: .; abundance: .; j_gene: TRBJ2-7; CDR3aa: CASSQDPRTFYEQYF; CDR3nt: TGCGCCAGCAGCCAAGACCCCCGGACTTTTTACGAGCAGTACTTC
len: 15; v_gene: TRBV10-3; d_gene: .; abundance: few; j_gene: TRBJ2-7; CDR3aa: CAISESAGRSYEQYF; CDR3nt: TGTGCCATCAGTGAGTCGGCGGGAAGATCCTACGAGCAGTACTTC
len: 13; v_gene: TRBV28; d_gene: .; abundance: .; j_gene: TRBJ2-5; CDR3aa: CASSARGKETQYF; CDR3nt: TGTGCCAGCAGTGCCCGGGGGAAGGAGACCCAGTACTTC
len: 13; v_gene: TRBV20-1; d_gene: TRBD1; abundance: .; j_gene: TRBJ1-1; CDR3aa: CSAKGGLNTEAFF; CDR3nt: TGCAGTGCTAAAGGGGGCTTGAACACTGAAGCTTTCTTT
len: 16; v_gene: TRBV11-2; d_gene: .; abundance: .; j_gene: TRBJ2-7; CDR3aa: CASSSVGGRSSYEQYF; CDR3nt: TGTGCCAGCAGCTCCGTTGGTGGCAGGAGCTCCTACGAGCAGTACTTC
len: 15; v_gene: TRBV4-1; d_gene: .; abundance: .; j_gene: TRBJ1-6; CDR3aa: CASTSGVTLDSPLHF; CDR3nt: TGCGCCAGCACCTCAGGGGTTACTCTGGATTCACCCCTCCACTTT
len: 15; v_gene: TRBV10-3; d_gene: TRBD1; abundance: .; j_gene: TRBJ1-5; CDR3aa: CAISYGQGGEQPQHF; CDR3nt: TGTGCCATCAGCTACGGACAGGGGGGAGAACAGCCCCAGCATTTT
len: 14; v_gene: TRBV12-3/TRBV12-4; d_gene: TRBD1; abundance: .; j_gene: TRBJ2-5; CDR3aa: CASSLGQHQETQYF; CDR3nt: TGTGCCAGCAGTTTGGGACAGCACCAAGAGACCCAGTACTTC
len: 18; v_gene: TRBV5-1; d_gene: TRBD2; abundance: .; j_gene: TRBJ2-3; CDR3aa: CASSLVGTSGRGTDTQYF; CDR3nt: TGCGCCAGCAGCTTGGTGGGGACTAGCGGGAGAGGGACAGATACGCAGTATTTT
len: 11; v_gene: TRBV27; d_gene: .; abundance: few; j_gene: TRBJ2-7; CDR3aa: CASRTKYEQYF; CDR3nt: TGTGCCAGCAGGACAAAATACGAGCAGTACTTC
len: 16; v_gene: TRBV4-2; d_gene: TRBD1; abundance: few; j_gene: TRBJ1-4; CDR3aa: CASSQEGGQGDEKLFF; CDR3nt: TGTGCCAGCAGCCAAGAAGGCGGACAGGGGGACGAAAAACTGTTTTTT
len: 14; v_gene: TRBV7-2; d_gene: .; abundance: few; j_gene: TRBJ2-5; CDR3aa: CASSLGGGQETQYF; CDR3nt: TGTGCCAGCAGCTTAGGAGGCGGCCAAGAGACCCAGTACTTC
len: 15; v_gene: TRBV7-3; d_gene: .; abundance: .; j_gene: TRBJ1-3; CDR3aa: CASSPIIQTGNTIYF; CDR3nt: TGTGCCAGCAGCCCCATCATCCAAACCGGAAACACCATATATTTT
len: 16; v_gene: TRBV19; d_gene: .; abundance: few; j_gene: TRBJ1-5; CDR3aa: CASSIAPRFSNQPQHF; CDR3nt: TGTGCCAGTAGTATAGCCCCCAGATTTAGCAATCAGCCCCAGCATTTT
len: 15; v_gene: TRBV7-9; d_gene: .; abundance: few; j_gene: TRBJ1-1; CDR3aa: CASTFAGHENTEAFF; CDR3nt: TGTGCCAGCACCTTCGCAGGTCACGAGAACACTGAAGCTTTCTTT
len: 17; v_gene: TRBV20-1; d_gene: TRBD2; abundance: few; j_gene: TRBJ2-7; CDR3aa: CSARRTSGSTSSYEQYF; CDR3nt: TGCAGTGCTAGACGGACTAGCGGGAGTACGAGTTCCTACGAGCAGTACTTC
len: 14; v_gene: TRBV7-2; d_gene: .; abundance: .; j_gene: TRBJ1-6; CDR3aa: CASSPGTGVGPLHF; CDR3nt: TGTGCCAGCAGCCCCGGGACCGGTGTGGGGCCCCTCCACTTT
len: 14; v_gene: TRBV6-1; d_gene: TRBD1; abundance: .; j_gene: TRBJ2-7; CDR3aa: CASRQTGESYEQYF; CDR3nt: TGTGCCAGCAGACAGACAGGGGAGTCCTACGAGCAGTACTTC
len: 12; v_gene: TRBV11-2; d_gene: .; abundance: .; j_gene: TRBJ2-2; CDR3aa: CASSFSAGELFF; CDR3nt: TGTGCCAGCAGCTTCAGCGCCGGGGAGCTGTTTTTT
len: 14; v_gene: TRBV27; d_gene: .; abundance: few; j_gene: TRBJ2-7; CDR3aa: CASSFGRESYEQYF; CDR3nt: TGTGCCAGCAGTTTCGGGCGGGAAAGCTACGAGCAGTACTTC
len: 17; v_gene: TRBV14; d_gene: TRBD2; abundance: .; j_gene: TRBJ2-2; CDR3aa: CASSQGALAGDTGELFF; CDR3nt: TGTGCCAGCAGCCAAGGGGCCCTAGCGGGAGACACCGGGGAGCTGTTTTTT
len: 15; v_gene: TRBV7-8; d_gene: TRBD2; abundance: .; j_gene: TRBJ2-1; CDR3aa: CASSLVRGGSGEQFF; CDR3nt: TGTGCCAGCAGCTTAGTTCGGGGCGGGAGTGGTGAGCAGTTCTTC
len: 11; v_gene: TRBV6-2/TRBV6-3; d_gene: .; abundance: .; j_gene: TRBJ2-1; CDR3aa: CASSQFNEQFF; CDR3nt: TGTGCCAGCAGCCAGTTCAATGAGCAGTTCTTC
len: 15; v_gene: TRBV19; d_gene: .; abundance: .; j_gene: TRBJ2-3; CDR3aa: CASSILADSTDTQYF; CDR3nt: TGTGCCAGTAGTATCTTGGCAGATAGCACAGATACGCAGTATTTT
len: 12; v_gene: TRBV20-1; d_gene: TRBD2; abundance: .; j_gene: TRBJ2-7; CDR3aa: CSGKRGPYEQYF; CDR3nt: TGCAGTGGAAAGCGGGGGCCCTACGAGCAGTACTTC
len: 15; v_gene: TRBV5-1; d_gene: .; abundance: .; j_gene: TRBJ1-5; CDR3aa: CASSLGGSGGQPQHF; CDR3nt: TGCGCCAGCAGCTTGGGGGGGAGCGGGGGTCAGCCCCAGCATTTT
len: 15; v_gene: TRBV7-8; d_gene: TRBD2; abundance: .; j_gene: TRBJ2-3; CDR3aa: CASSLSGETPDTQYF; CDR3nt: TGTGCCAGCAGCTTAAGCGGGGAGACACCAGATACGCAGTATTTT
len: 14; v_gene: TRBV7-8; d_gene: .; abundance: .; j_gene: TRBJ1-3; CDR3aa: CASSLAGSGNTIYF; CDR3nt: TGTGCCAGCAGCTTAGCGGGCTCTGGAAACACCATATATTTT
len: 13; v_gene: TRBV19; d_gene: .; abundance: few; j_gene: TRBJ1-1; CDR3aa: CASISSGQQEAFF; CDR3nt: TGTGCCAGTATTTCCTCGGGACAACAAGAAGCTTTCTTT
len: 14; v_gene: TRBV7-2; d_gene: .; abundance: .; j_gene: TRBJ2-3; CDR3aa: CASSFYRGGDTQYF; CDR3nt: TGTGCCAGCAGCTTTTACAGGGGGGGAGATACGCAGTATTTT
len: 15; v_gene: TRBV28; d_gene: TRBD1; abundance: few; j_gene: TRBJ2-7; CDR3aa: CASRDTGTGYYEQYF; CDR3nt: TGTGCCAGCAGAGATACCGGGACAGGATACTACGAGCAGTACTTC
len: 19; v_gene: TRBV7-2; d_gene: TRBD2; abundance: few; j_gene: TRBJ2-5; CDR3aa: CASNPATWKNSGSKETQYF; CDR3nt: TGTGCCAGCAACCCGGCGACCTGGAAGAATAGCGGGAGTAAGGAGACCCAGTACTTC
len: 11; v_gene: TRBV29-1; d_gene: .; abundance: .; j_gene: TRBJ2-5; CDR3aa: CSVLPSETQYF; CDR3nt: TGCAGCGTTCTACCTTCGGAGACCCAGTACTTC